This TCR beta chain is drawn from a study of T cell repertoires in aging, cancer and after chemotherapy. Notes on the study in general: The repertoire data cannot show anything about immunological memory following chemotherapy.

Amplification of TCR beta used genomic DNA extracted from peripheral blood. TRB rearrangements spanning V, D and J were amplified using mixed TRB-A/B primers. MiXCR, applied by TCRdb to the multiplex PCR reads, yields one record per CDR3 protein. The sample contains a few thousand distinct CDR3 sequences, nearly 60% of which appear only once. The CDR3 contains 14 residues. The trim removed 5 bases at V and 3 bases at J, leaving 6 bases unmatched. Per the germline V gene, CDR1 is DFQATT and CDR2 is SNEGSKA (reference sequence). About this clonotype itself: What it binds is not known.

The chain joins TRBV20-1 to TRBJ2-7; TRBD2 aligns across 11 bases. This TCR was recovered from a human donor with a solid tumor. The sequencing sample was made of blood. The CDR3 DNA is TGCAGTGCTGTACGACTAGCGGGGAGCTACGAGCAGTACTTC. Translation gives CSAVRLAGSYEQYF.